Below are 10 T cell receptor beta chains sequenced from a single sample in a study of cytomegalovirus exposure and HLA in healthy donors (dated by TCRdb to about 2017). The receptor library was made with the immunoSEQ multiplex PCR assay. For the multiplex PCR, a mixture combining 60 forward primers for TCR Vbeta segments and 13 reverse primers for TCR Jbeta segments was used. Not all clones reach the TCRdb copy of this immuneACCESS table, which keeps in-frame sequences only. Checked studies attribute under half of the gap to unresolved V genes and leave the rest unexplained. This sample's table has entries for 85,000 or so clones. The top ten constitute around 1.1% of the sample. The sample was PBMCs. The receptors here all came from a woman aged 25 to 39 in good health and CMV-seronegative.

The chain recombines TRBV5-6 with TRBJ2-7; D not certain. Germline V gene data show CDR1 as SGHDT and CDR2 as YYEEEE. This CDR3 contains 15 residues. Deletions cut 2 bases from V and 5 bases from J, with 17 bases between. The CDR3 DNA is TGTGCCAGCAGCTTAAACCCCGGTAAGAGGCACGAGCAGTACTTC. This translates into CASSLNPGKRHEQYF.

Here the CDR3 DNA reads TGTGCCAGTAGTCTAGGGACAGGGGGCTCCTACGAGCAGTACTTC. Its protein is CASSLGTGGSYEQYF. The rearrangement joins TRBV19 to TRBJ2-7; 11 bases match TRBD1. V shed 5 bases and J 0 bases; nucleotides not matched to a gene: 3. The CDR3 has 15 amino acids. Germline CDR1 LNHDA, CDR2 SQIVND (reference sequence).

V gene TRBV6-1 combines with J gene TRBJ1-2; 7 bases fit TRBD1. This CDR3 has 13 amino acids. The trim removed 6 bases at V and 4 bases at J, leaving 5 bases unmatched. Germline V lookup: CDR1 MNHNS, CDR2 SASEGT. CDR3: CASRGQAAYGYTF. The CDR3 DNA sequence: TGTGCCAGCAGAGGACAGGCTGCCTATGGCTACACCTTC.

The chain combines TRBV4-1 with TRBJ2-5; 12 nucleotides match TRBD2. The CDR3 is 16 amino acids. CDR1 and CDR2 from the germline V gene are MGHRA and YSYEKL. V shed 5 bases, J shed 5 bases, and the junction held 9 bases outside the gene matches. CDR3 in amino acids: CASSTRLAGDTETQYF. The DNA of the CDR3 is TGCGCCAGCAGCACCCGACTAGCGGGAGACACGGAGACCCAGTACTTC.

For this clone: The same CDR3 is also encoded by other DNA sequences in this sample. In nucleotides, the CDR3 is TGTGCCAGCAGAACGAATCGACAGGGAAGGTTGGGTCAGCCCCAGCATTTT. It encodes CASRTNRQGRLGQPQHF. The J gene is TRBJ1-5, the V gene TRBV28; 7 bases line up with TRBD1. CDR1 is MDHEN, CDR2 SYDVKM, per germline. V dropped 6 bases and J dropped 6; count of bases not matched to a gene: 17. CDR3 length: 17 residues.

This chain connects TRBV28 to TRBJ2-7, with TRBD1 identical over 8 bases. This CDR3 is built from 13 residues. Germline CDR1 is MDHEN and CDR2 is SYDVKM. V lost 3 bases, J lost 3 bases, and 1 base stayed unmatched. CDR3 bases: TGTGCCAGCAGTTTCGGACAGGGCTACGAGCAGTACTTC. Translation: CASSFGQGYEQYF.

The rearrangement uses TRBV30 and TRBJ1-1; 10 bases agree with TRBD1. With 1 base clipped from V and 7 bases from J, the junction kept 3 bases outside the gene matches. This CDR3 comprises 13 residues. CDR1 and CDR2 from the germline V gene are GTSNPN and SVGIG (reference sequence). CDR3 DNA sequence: TGTGCCTGGAGTGGACAGGGGGCTGATGAAGCTTTCTTT. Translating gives CAWSGQGADEAFF.

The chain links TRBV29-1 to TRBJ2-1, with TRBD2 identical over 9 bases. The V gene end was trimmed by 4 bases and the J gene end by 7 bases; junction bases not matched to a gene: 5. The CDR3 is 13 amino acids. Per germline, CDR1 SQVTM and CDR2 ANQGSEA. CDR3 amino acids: CSVVVSGSNEQFF. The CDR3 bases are TGCAGCGTTGTGGTTAGCGGGAGTAATGAGCAGTTCTTC.

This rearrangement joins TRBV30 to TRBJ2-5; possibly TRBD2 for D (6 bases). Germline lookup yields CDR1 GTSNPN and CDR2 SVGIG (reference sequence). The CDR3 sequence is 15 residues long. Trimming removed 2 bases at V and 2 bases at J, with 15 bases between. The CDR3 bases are TGTGCCTGGAGTCCGCCCCGGGACTTGCAAGAGACCCAGTACTTC. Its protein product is CAWSPPRDLQETQYF.

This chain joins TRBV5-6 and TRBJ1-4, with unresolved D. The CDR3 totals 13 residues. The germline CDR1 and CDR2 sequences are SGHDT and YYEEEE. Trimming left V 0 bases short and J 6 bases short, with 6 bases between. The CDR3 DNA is TGTGCCAGCAGCTTGGGGGGAGATGAAAAACTGTTTTTT. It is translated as CASSLGGDEKLFF.